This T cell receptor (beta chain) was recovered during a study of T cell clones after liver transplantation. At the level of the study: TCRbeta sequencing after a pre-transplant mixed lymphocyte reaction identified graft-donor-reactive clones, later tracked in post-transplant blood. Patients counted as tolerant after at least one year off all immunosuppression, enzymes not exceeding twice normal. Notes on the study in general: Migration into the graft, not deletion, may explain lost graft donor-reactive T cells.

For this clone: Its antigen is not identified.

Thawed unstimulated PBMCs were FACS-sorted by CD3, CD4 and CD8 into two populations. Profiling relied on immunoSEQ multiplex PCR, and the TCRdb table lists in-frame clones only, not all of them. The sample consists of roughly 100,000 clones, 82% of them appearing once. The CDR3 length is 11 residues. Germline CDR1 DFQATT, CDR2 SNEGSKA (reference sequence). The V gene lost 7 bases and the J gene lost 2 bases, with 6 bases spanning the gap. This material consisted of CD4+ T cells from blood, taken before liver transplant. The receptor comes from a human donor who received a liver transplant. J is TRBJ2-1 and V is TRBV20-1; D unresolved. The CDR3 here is CSVETYNEQFF. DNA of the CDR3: TGCAGTGTTGAAACCTACAATGAGCAGTTCTTC.